This T cell receptor (beta chain) comes out of a study of blood T cell repertoires in COVID-19. Study summary: Collection of acute and convalescent COVID-19 samples took place in the United States, Italy and Spain.

The Seattle patients joined while their infection was active and were tracked longitudinally afterward. The CDR3 extends over 17 amino acids. V was pared by 2 bases and J by 0 bases, with 13 bases between. Germline CDR1 is SGHNT and CDR2 is YENEEA. Profiling relied on immunoSEQ multiplex PCR, and the TCRdb table lists in-frame clones only, not all of them. The sample yields about 150,000 clones, 70% to 90% seen once. This clone turned up a few times. The J gene is TRBJ2-2, the V gene TRBV11-3; unclear D gene. The clonotype comes from a man aged 55 to 70 with COVID-19, enrolled during active disease. The sample consisted of peripheral blood. The CDR3 here is CASSLRFGGANTGELFF. The CDR3 nucleotides read TGTGCCAGCAGCTTACGATTCGGCGGCGCGAACACCGGGGAGCTGTTTTTT.